A selection of T cell receptor beta chains follows, all from one sample in a study of naive and memory T cell subsets. Each CDR3 protein gets one entry after TCRdb re-called the UMI-ligation and nested PCR reads with MiXCR. This table holds some 83,000 distinct CDR3 sequences, about 12% found once. Sequenced input: central memory CD4+ T cells from blood. The receptors were sampled from a human donor in good health. Both conserved end residues are part of each CDR3. D genes are given only for firm matches. Some rows have no size entry. The others give once, few or many, or a class for an expanded clone.

d_gene | j_gene | abundance | v_gene | CDR3aa | CDR3nt
NA | TRBJ2-3 | NA | TRBV3-1 | CASSQNPGPSTDTQYF | TGTGCCAGCAGCCAAAATCCTGGACCTAGCACAGATACGCAGTATTTT
TRBD2 | TRBJ2-7 | many | TRBV6-1 | CASSLLLAGSSYEQYF | TGTGCCAGCAGTCTACTACTAGCGGGGAGCTCCTACGAGCAGTACTTC
NA | TRBJ1-2 | NA | TRBV4-2 | CASSQKRGGRNPNYGYTF | TGTGCCAGCAGCCAAAAAAGGGGCGGACGGAACCCTAACTATGGCTACACCTTC
NA | TRBJ2-3 | NA | TRBV11-1 | CASSRGLGSLSDTQYF | TGTGCCAGCAGCCGCGGCCTTGGATCCCTCTCAGATACGCAGTATTTT
NA | TRBJ1-2 | few | TRBV29-1 | CSATEQGYGYTF | TGCAGCGCCACGGAACAGGGCTATGGCTACACCTTC
NA | TRBJ2-7 | few | TRBV15 | CATSRVSRADEQYF | TGTGCCACCAGCAGAGTGAGCAGGGCCGACGAGCAGTACTTC
NA | TRBJ2-2 | many | TRBV20-1 | CSAPRLLDTGELFF | TGCAGTGCTCCGCGACTATTGGATACCGGGGAGCTGTTTTTT
NA | TRBJ2-1 | few | TRBV6-6 | CASSYGVEAREQFF | TGTGCCAGCAGTTACGGAGTCGAGGCGCGCGAGCAGTTCTTC
TRBD2 | TRBJ2-1 | many | TRBV10-3 | CAISGGGLAGANEQFF | TGTGCCATCAGTGGAGGGGGGCTAGCGGGAGCCAATGAGCAGTTCTTC
NA | TRBJ2-7 | few | TRBV7-2 | CASSPNLGEQYF | TGTGCCAGCAGCCCCAACCTGGGAGAGCAGTACTTC
TRBD2 | TRBJ2-1 | many | TRBV15 | CATSSVRTSRDNEQFF | TGTGCCACCAGCAGCGTCCGGACTAGCCGGGACAATGAGCAGTTCTTC
TRBD2 | TRBJ2-7 | few | TRBV20-1 | CSVRSPREGYEQYF | TGCAGTGTCAGATCTCCACGGGAGGGGTACGAGCAGTACTTC
NA | TRBJ1-1 | NA | TRBV18 | CASSPAMNTEAFF | TGTGCCAGCTCACCGGCAATGAACACTGAAGCTTTCTTT
TRBD2 | TRBJ2-7 | many | TRBV4-1 | CASSQHSSLAGGYEQYF | TGCGCCAGCAGCCAACATTCGAGTCTAGCGGGAGGTTACGAGCAGTACTTC
NA | TRBJ2-1 | many | TRBV2 | CASSENRLQGNEQFF | TGTGCCAGCAGTGAAAACAGGCTCCAGGGTAATGAGCAGTTCTTC
NA | TRBJ2-1 | few | TRBV12-3/TRBV12-4 | CASTKGQRSTSYNEQFF | TGTGCCAGCACCAAGGGCCAGCGATCCACATCCTACAATGAGCAGTTCTTC
NA | TRBJ2-5 | NA | TRBV27 | CASSFFQETQYF | TGTGCCAGCAGTTTCTTCCAAGAGACCCAGTACTTC
NA | TRBJ2-4 | NA | TRBV5-1 | CASSLDGGPRDIQYF | TGCGCCAGCAGCTTGGACGGGGGACCCAGGGACATTCAGTACTTC
NA | TRBJ1-6 | NA | TRBV27 | CASSFRAGAGSPLHF | TGTGCCAGCAGTTTTAGGGCCGGGGCAGGTTCACCCCTCCACTTT
NA | TRBJ2-1 | medium-sized | TRBV2 | CASSEIRGEGHNEQFF | TGTGCCAGCAGTGAAATTAGGGGGGAGGGCCACAATGAGCAGTTCTTC
NA | TRBJ2-2 | NA | TRBV29-1 | CSVARGAPNTGELFF | TGCAGCGTCGCCAGGGGGGCGCCGAACACCGGGGAGCTGTTTTTT
TRBD2 | TRBJ2-1 | few | TRBV24-1 | CATSDSGASGSRYNEQFF | TGTGCCACCAGTGATTCAGGGGCTAGCGGGAGTCGTTACAATGAGCAGTTCTTC
NA | TRBJ2-1 | NA | TRBV7-2 | CASSLRVSSYNEQFF | TGTGCCAGCAGCTTAAGGGTTAGCTCCTACAATGAGCAGTTCTTC
NA | TRBJ2-3 | many | TRBV20-1 | CSARIRGTGTDTQYF | TGCAGTGCTAGAATACGGGGGACGGGCACAGATACGCAGTATTTT
NA | TRBJ2-3 | many | TRBV7-6 | CASSLQFSTDTQYF | TGTGCCAGCAGCTTACAGTTTAGCACAGATACGCAGTATTTT
NA | TRBJ2-7 | many | TRBV5-6 | CASSPGPGLVEQYF | TGTGCCAGCAGCCCCGGACCCGGTCTCGTCGAGCAGTACTTC